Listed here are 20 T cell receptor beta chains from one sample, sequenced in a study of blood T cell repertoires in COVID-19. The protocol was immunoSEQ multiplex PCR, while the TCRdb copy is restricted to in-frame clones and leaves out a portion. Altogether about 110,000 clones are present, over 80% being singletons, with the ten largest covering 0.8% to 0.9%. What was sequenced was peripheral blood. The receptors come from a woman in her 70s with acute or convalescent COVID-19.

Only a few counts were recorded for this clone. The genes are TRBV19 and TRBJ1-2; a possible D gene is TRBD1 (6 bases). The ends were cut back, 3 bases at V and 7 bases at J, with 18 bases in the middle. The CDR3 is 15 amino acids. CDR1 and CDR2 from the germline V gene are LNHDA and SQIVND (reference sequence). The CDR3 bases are TGTGCCAGTAGTATGTTCGGACAGAGATCTTTTGGCTACACCTTC. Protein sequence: CASSMFGQRSFGYTF.

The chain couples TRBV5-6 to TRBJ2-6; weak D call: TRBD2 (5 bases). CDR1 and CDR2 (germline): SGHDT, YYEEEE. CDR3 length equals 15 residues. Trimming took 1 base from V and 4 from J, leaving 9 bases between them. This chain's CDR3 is CASSLRGPGANVLTF. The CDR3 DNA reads TGTGCCAGCAGCTTGCGAGGGCCCGGGGCCAACGTCCTGACTTTC.

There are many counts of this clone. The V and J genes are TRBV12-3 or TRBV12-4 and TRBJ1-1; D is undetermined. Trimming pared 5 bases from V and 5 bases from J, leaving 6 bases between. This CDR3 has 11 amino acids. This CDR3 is CASSSGTEAFF. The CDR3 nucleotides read TGTGCCAGCAGTAGCGGGACTGAAGCTTTCTTT.

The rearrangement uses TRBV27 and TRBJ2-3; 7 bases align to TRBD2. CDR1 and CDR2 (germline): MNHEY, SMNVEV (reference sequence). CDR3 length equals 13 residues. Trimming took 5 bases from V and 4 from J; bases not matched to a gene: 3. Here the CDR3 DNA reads TGTGCCAGCAGTCCTCTAGCGGCAGATACGCAGTATTTT. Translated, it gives CASSPLAADTQYF.

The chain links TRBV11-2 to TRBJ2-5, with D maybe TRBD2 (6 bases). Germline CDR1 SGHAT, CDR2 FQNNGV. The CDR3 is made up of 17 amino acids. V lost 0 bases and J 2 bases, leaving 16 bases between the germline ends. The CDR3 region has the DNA TGTGCCAGCAGCTTAGATATCTCGGGCGGGGTACAAGAGACCCAGTACTTC. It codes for CASSLDISGGVQETQYF.

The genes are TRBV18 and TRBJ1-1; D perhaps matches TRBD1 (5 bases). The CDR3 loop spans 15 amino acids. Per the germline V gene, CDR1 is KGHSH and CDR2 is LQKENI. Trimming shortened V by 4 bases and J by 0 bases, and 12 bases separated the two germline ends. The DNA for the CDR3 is TGTGCCAGCTCACAAGGACGGGGGATGAACACTGAAGCTTTCTTT. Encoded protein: CASSQGRGMNTEAFF.

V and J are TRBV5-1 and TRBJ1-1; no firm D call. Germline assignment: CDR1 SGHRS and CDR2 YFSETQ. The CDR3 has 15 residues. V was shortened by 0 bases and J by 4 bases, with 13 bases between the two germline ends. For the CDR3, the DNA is TGCGCCAGCAGCTTGGAGGTGGGTGGAGTCACTGAAGCTTTCTTT. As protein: CASSLEVGGVTEAFF. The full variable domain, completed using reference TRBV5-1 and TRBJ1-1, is KAGVTQTPRYLIKTRGQQVTLSCSPISGHRSVSWYQQTPGQGLQFLFEYFSETQRNKGNFPGRFSGRQFSNSRSEMNVSTLELGDSALYLCASSLEVGGVTEAFFGQGTRLTVV.

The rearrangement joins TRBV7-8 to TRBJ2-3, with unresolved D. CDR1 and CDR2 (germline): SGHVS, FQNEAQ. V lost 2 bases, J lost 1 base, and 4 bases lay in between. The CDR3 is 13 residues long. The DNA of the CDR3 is TGTGCCAGCAGCTTATTAGGCACAGATACGCAGTATTTT. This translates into CASSLLGTDTQYF. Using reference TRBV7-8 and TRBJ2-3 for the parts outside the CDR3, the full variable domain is GAGVSQSPRYKVAKRGQDVALRCDPISGHVSLFWYQQALGQGPEFLTYFQNEAQLDKSGLPSDRFFAERPEGSVSTLKIQRTQQEDSAVYLCASSLLGTDTQYFGPGTRLTVL.

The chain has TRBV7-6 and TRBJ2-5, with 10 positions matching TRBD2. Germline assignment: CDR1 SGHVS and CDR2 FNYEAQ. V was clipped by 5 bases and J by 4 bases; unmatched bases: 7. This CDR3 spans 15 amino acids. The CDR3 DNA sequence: TGTGCCAGCAGCCTTGGGACTAGCGTAGGAGAGACCCAGTACTTC. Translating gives CASSLGTSVGETQYF.

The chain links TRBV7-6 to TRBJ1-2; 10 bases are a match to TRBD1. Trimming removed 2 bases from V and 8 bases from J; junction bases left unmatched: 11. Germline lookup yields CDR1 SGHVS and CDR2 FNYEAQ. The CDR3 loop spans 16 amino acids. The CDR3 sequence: CASSLRDRGEGGGYTF. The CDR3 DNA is TGTGCCAGCAGCTTAAGGGACAGGGGTGAGGGAGGAGGCTACACCTTC.

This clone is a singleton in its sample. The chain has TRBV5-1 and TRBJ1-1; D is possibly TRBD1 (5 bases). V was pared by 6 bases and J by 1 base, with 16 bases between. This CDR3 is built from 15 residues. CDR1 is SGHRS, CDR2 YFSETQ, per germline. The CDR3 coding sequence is TGCGCCAGCACGATATTGGGCACAGGGAACACTGAAGCTTTCTTT. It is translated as CASTILGTGNTEAFF.

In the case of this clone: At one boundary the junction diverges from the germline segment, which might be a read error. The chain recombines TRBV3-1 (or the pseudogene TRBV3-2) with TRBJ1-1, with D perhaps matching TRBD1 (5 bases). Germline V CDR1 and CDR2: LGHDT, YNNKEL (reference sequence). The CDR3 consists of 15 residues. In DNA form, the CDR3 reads TGTGCCAGCAGCCTCCTTGGGGGACTGAAAACTGAAGCTTTCTTT. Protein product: CASSLLGGLKTEAFF.

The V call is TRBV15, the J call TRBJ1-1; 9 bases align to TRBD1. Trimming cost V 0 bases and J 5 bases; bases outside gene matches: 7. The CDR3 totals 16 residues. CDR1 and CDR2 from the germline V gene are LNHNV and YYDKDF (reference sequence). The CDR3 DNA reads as TGTGCCACCAGCAGAGATGAGGGACAGGGAGGGACTGAAGCTTTCTTT. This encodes CATSRDEGQGGTEAFF. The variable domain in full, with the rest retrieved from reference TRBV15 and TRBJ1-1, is DAMVIQNPRYQVTQFGKPVTLSCSQTLNHNVMYWYQQKSSQAPKLLFHYYDKDFNNEADTPDNFQSRRPNTSFCFLDIRSPGLGDTAMYLCATSRDEGQGGTEAFFGQGTRLTVV.

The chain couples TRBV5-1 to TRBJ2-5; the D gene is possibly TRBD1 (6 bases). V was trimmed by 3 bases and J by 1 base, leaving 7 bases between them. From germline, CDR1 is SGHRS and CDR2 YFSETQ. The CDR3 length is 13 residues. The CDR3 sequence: CASSWTAQETQYF. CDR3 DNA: TGCGCCAGCAGCTGGACAGCCCAAGAGACCCAGTACTTC.

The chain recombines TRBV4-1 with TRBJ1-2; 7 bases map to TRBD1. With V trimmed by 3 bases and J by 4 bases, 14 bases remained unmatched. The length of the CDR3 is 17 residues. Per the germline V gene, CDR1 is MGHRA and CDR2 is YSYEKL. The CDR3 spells CASSQDYYSQGIYGYTF. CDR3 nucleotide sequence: TGCGCCAGCAGCCAGGACTACTACTCACAGGGGATCTATGGCTACACCTTC.

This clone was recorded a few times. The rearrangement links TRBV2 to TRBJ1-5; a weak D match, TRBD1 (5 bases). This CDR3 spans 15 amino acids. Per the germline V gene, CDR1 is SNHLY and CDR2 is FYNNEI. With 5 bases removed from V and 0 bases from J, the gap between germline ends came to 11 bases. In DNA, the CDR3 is TGTGCCAGCAGTCGAGACAGATATAGCAATCAGCCCCAGCATTTT. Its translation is CASSRDRYSNQPQHF. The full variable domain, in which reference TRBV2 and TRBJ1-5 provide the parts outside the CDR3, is EPEVTQTPSHQVTQMGQEVILRCVPISNHLYFYWYRQILGQKVEFLVSFYNNEISEKSEIFDDQFSVERPDGSNFTLKIRSTKLEDSAMYFCASSRDRYSNQPQHFGDGTRLSIL.

The CDR3, as DNA: TGTGCCAGTAGGGGACTAGCGAGGGGAACCGGGGAGCTGTTTTTT. Its protein product is CASRGLARGTGELFF. This chain connects TRBV19 to TRBJ2-2, with TRBD2 identical over 10 bases. Germline V gene lookup returns CDR1 LNHDA and CDR2 SQIVND (reference sequence). CDR3 length: 15 amino acids. The ends lost 6 bases at V and 5 bases at J; junction bases unmatched: 6.

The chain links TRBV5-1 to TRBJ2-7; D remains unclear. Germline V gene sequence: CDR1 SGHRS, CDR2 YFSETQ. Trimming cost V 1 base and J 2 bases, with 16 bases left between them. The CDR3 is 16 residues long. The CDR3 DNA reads TGCGCCAGCAGCTTGTTTCCAGGCCAGCCTGCCTACGAGCAGTACTTC. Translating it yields CASSLFPGQPAYEQYF.

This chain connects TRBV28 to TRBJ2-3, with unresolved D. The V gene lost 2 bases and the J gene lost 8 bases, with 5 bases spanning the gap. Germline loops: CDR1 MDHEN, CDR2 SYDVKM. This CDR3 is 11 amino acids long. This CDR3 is CASSLTGTQYF. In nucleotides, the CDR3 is TGTGCCAGCAGTTTAACGGGTACGCAGTATTTT.

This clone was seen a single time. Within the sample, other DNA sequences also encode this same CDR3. In nucleotides, the CDR3 is TGCAGTGCTCTGACAGGCTATGGCTACACCTTC. Translation: CSALTGYGYTF. The J gene is TRBJ1-2, the V gene TRBV20-1, with a possible D match to TRBD1 (6 bases). V was cut by 5 bases and J by 4 bases, with 8 bases left in between. CDR1 and CDR2 (germline): DFQATT, SNEGSKA (reference sequence). The CDR3 is 11 residues long.